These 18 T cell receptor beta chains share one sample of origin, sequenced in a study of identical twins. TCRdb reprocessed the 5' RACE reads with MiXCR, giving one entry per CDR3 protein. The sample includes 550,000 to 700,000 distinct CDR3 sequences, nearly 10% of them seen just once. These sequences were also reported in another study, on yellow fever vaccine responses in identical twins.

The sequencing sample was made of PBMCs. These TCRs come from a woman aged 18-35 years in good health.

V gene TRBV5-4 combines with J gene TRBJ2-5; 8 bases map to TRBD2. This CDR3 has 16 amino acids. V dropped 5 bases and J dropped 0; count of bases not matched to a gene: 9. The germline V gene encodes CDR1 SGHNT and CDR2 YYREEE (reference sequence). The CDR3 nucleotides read TGTGCCAGCAGTTGGGGACTAGGAGAAAACCAAGAGACCCAGTACTTC. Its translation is CASSWGLGENQETQYF.

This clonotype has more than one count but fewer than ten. CDR3: CSAIQGASQADEQYF. The DNA of the CDR3 is TGCAGTGCTATTCAGGGGGCCTCCCAGGCGGACGAGCAGTACTTC. The V gene is TRBV20-1, the J gene TRBJ2-7, with 8 bases lining up with TRBD1. V shed 4 bases, J shed 5 bases, and the junction held 13 bases outside the gene matches. Germline CDR1 DFQATT, CDR2 SNEGSKA (reference sequence). The CDR3 contains 15 residues.

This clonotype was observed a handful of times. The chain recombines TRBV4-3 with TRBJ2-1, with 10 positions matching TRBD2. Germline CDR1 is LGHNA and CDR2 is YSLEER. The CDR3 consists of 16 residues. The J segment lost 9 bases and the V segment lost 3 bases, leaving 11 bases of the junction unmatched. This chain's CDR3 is CASSQASASGSGEQFF. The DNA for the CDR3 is TGCGCCAGCAGCCAGGCCTCCGCTAGCGGGAGTGGTGAGCAGTTCTTC.

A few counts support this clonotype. CDR3 in amino acids: CASSLFGPIRDTQYF. The CDR3 nucleotides read TGTGCCAGCAGTTTATTCGGCCCAATAAGGGATACGCAGTATTTT. The rearrangement uses TRBV28 and TRBJ2-3; no firm D call. The ends were cut back, 1 base at V and 6 bases at J, with 14 bases in the middle. The CDR3 extends over 15 amino acids. Germline V gives CDR1 MDHEN, CDR2 SYDVKM.

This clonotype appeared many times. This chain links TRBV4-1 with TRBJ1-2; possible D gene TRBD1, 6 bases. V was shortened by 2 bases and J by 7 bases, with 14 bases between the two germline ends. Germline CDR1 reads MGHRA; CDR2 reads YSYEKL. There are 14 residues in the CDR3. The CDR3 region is CASSQQGSNGGYTF. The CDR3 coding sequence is TGCGCCAGCAGCCAACAGGGGTCTAACGGTGGCTACACCTTC.

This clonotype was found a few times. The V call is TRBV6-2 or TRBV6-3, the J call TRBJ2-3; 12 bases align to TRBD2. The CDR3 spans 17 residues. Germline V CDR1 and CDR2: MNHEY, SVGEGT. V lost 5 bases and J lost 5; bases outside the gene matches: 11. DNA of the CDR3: TGTGCCAGCAGTCGCCCCCCTTCGACTAGCGGGAGAGATACGCAGTATTTT. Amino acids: CASSRPPSTSGRDTQYF.

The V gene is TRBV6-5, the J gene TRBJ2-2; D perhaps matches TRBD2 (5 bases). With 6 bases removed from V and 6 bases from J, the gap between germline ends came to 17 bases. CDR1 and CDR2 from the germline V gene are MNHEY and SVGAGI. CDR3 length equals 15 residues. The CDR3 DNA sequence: TGTGCCAGCAGCTATCGAGGAGGAGTCTCCGGGGAGCTGTTTTTT. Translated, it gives CASSYRGGVSGELFF.

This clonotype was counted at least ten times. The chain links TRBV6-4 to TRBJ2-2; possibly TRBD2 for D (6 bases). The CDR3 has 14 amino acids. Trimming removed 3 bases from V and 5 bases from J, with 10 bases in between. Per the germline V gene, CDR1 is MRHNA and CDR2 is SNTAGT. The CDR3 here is CASSERGSTGELFF. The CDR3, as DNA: TGTGCCAGCAGTGAGCGGGGTTCAACCGGGGAGCTGTTTTTT.

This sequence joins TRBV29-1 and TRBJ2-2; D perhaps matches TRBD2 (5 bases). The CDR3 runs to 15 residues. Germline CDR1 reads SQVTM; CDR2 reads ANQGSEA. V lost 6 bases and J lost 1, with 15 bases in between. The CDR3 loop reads CSVVLVQRNTGELFF. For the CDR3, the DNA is TGCAGCGTGGTACTAGTTCAGAGGAACACCGGGGAGCTGTTTTTT.

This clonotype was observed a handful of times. The chain's CDR3 is CSASDRGMSNQPQHF. The CDR3 nucleotides are TGCAGTGCTAGTGATAGGGGAATGAGCAATCAGCCCCAGCATTTT. V usage is TRBV20-1 and J usage is TRBJ1-5; weak D call: TRBD1 (5 bases). Trimming took off 3 bases at V and 1 base at J, with 13 bases between the two ends. The CDR3 contains 15 residues. Germline V CDR1 and CDR2: DFQATT, SNEGSKA (reference sequence).

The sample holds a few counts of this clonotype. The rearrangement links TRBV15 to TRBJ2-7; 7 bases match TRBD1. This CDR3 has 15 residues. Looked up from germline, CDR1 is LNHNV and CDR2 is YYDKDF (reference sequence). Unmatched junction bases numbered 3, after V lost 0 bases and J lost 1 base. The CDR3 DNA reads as TGTGCCACCAGCAGAGAAAGACAGGGTTCCTACGAGCAGTACTTC. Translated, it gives CATSRERQGSYEQYF.

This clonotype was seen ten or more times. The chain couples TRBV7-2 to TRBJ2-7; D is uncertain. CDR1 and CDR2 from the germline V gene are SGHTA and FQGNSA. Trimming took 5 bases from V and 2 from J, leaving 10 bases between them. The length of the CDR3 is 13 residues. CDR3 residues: CASSPGLTYEQYF. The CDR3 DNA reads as TGTGCCAGCAGCCCAGGCCTTACCTACGAGCAGTACTTC. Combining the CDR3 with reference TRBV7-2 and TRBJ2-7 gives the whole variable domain GAGVSQSPSNKVTEKGKDVELRCDPISGHTALYWYRQSLGQGLEFLIYFQGNSAPDKSGLPSDRFSAERTGGSVSTLTIQRTQQEDSAVYLCASSPGLTYEQYFGPGTRLTVT.

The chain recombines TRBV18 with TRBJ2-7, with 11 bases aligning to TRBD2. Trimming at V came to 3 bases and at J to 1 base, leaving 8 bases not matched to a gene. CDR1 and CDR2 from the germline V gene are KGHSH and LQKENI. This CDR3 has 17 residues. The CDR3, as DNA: TGTGCCAGCTCACCTCGTTTACTAGCGGGGGAGTCCTACGAGCAGTACTTC. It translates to CASSPRLLAGESYEQYF.

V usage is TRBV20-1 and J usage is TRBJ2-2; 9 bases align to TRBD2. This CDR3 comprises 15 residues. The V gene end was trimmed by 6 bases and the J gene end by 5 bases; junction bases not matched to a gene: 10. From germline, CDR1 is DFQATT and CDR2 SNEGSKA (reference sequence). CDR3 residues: CSAVAGERITGELFF. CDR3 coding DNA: TGCAGTGCCGTAGCGGGAGAAAGGATTACCGGGGAGCTGTTTTTT.

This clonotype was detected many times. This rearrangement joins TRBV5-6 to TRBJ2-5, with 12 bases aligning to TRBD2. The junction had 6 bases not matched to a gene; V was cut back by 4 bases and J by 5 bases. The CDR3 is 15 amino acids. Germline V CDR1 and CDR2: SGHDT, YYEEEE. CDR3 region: CASSPTSGGGETQYF. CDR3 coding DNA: TGTGCCAGCAGCCCGACTAGCGGGGGAGGGGAGACCCAGTACTTC.

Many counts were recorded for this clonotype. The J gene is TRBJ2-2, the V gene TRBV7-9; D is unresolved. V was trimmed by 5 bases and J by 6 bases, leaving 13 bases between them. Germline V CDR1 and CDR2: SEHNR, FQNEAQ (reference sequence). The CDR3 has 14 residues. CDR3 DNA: TGTGCCAGCAGCCTCACCCCTGGAGCCGGGGAGCTGTTTTTT. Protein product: CASSLTPGAGELFF. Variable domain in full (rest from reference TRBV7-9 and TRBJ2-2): DTGVSQNPRHKITKRGQNVTFRCDPISEHNRLYWYRQTLGQGPEFLTYFQNEAQLEKSRLLSDRFSAERPKGSFSTLEIQRTEQGDSAMYLCASSLTPGAGELFFGEGSRLTVL.

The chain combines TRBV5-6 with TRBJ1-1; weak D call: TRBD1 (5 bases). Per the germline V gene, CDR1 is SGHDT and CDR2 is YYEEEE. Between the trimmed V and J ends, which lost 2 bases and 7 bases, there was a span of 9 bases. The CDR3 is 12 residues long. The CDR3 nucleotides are TGTGCCAGCAGCTTCGGGGCCCTTGAAGCTTTCTTT. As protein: CASSFGALEAFF. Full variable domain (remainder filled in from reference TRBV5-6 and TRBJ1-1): DAGVTQSPTHLIKTRGQQVTLRCSPKSGHDTVSWYQQALGQGPQFIFQYYEEEERQRGNFPDRFSGHQFPNYSSELNVNALLLGDSALYLCASSFGALEAFFGQGTRLTVV.

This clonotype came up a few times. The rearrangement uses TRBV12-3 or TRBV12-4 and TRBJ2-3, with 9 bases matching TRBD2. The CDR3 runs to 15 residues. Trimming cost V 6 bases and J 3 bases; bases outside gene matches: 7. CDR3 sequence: CASSRRAGGTDTQYF. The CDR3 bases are TGTGCCAGCAGCCGTCGGGCGGGAGGGACAGATACGCAGTATTTT.